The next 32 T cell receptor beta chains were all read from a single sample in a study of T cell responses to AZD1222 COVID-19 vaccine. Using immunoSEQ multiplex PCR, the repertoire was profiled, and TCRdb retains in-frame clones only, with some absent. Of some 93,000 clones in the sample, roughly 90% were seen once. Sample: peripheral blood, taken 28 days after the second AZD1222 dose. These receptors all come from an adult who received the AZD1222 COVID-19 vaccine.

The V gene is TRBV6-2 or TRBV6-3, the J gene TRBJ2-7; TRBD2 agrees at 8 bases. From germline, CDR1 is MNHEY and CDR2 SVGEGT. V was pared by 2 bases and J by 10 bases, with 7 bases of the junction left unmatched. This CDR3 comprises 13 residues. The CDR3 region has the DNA TGTGCCAGCAGTTACGGGCGGGGGGCCGACCAGTACTTC. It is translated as CASSYGRGADQYF.

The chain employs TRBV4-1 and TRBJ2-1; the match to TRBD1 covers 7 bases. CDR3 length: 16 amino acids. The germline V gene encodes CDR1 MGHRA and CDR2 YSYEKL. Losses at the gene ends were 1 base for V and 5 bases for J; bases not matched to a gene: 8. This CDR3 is CASSQGTGTVDNEQFF. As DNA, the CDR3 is TGCGCCAGCAGCCAAGGGACCGGGACAGTAGACAATGAGCAGTTCTTC.

The CDR3 DNA reads TGTGCCAGCAGCCAACCCCCTTGGAGAGAGCAGTACTTC. This encodes CASSQPPWREQYF. This chain links TRBV3-1 (or the pseudogene TRBV3-2) with TRBJ2-7; D gene unclear. V was shortened by 2 bases and J by 7 bases, with 12 bases between the two germline ends. The CDR3 loop spans 13 amino acids. CDR1 is LGHDT and CDR2 is YNNKEL in the germline V gene (reference sequence).

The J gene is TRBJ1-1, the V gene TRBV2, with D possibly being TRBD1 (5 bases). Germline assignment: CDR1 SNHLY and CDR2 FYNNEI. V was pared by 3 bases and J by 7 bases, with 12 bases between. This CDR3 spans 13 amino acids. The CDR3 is CASSDPGTSEAFF. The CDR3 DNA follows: TGTGCCAGCAGTGACCCCGGGACTAGTGAAGCTTTCTTT.

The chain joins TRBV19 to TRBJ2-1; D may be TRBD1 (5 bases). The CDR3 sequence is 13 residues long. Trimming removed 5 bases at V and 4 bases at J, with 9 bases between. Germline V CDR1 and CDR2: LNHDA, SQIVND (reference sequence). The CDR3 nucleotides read TGTGCCAGTAGTGAGACAGTTTACAATGAGCAGTTCTTC. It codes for CASSETVYNEQFF.

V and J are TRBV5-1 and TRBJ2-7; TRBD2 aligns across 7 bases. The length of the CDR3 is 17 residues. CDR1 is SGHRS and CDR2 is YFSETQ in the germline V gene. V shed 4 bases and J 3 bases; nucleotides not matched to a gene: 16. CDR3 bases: TGCGCCAGCAGCCCATCGGTCGGACTAGAAGACTACTACGAGCAGTACTTC. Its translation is CASSPSVGLEDYYEQYF.

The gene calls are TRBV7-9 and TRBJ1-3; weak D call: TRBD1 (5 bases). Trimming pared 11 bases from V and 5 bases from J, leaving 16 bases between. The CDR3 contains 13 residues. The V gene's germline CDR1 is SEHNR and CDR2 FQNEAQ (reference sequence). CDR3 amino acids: CAGAGDVRNTIYF. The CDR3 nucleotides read TGTGCCGGAGCGGGGGACGTAAGAAACACCATATATTTT.

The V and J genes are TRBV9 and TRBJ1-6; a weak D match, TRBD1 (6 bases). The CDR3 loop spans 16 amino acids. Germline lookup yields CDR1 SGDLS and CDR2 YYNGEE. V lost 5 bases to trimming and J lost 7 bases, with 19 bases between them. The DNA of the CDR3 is TGTGCCAGCAGGGGCGGTGGCAGGGGTATGAATTCACCCCTCCACTTT. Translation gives CASRGGGRGMNSPLHF.

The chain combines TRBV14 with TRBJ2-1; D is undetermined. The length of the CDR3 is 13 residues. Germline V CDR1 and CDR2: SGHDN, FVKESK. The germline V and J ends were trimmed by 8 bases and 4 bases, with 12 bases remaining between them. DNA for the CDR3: TGTGCCAGCCGCCCGACCCTTTACAATGAGCAGTTCTTC. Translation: CASRPTLYNEQFF.

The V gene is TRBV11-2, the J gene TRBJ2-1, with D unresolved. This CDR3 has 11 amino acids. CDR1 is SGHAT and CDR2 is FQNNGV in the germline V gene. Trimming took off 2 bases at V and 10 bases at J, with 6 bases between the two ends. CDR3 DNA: TGTGCCAGCAGCTTACCCCCCGAGCAGTTCTTC. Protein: CASSLPPEQFF.

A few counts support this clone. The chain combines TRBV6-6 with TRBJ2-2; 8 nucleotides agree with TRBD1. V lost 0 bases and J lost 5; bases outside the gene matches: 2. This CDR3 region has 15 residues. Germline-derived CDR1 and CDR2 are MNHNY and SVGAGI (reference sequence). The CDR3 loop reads CASSYSGQETGELFF. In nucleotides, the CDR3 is TGTGCCAGCAGTTACTCGGGACAGGAGACCGGGGAGCTGTTTTTT.

CDR3 nucleotide sequence: TGCGCCAGCAGCGGCAGAGTCACAGATACGCAGTATTTT. Translating it yields CASSGRVTDTQYF. The chain employs TRBV4-1 and TRBJ2-3; D uncertain. Trimming pared 5 bases from V and 2 bases from J, leaving 8 bases between. The CDR3 length is 13 residues. CDR1 is MGHRA and CDR2 is YSYEKL in the germline V gene.

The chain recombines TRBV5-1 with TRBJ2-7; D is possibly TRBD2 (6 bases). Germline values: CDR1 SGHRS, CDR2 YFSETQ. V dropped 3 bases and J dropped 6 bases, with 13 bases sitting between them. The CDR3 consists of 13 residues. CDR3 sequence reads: CASSSGRRGEQYF. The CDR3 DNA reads TGCGCCAGCAGCTCCGGGAGAAGAGGCGAGCAGTACTTC. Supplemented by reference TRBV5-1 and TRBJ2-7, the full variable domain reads KAGVTQTPRYLIKTRGQQVTLSCSPISGHRSVSWYQQTPGQGLQFLFEYFSETQRNKGNFPGRFSGRQFSNSRSEMNVSTLELGDSALYLCASSSGRRGEQYFGPGTRLTVT.

In DNA, the CDR3 is TGTGCCAGCAGCGCTCTGAGCTCCTACAATGAGCAGTTCTTC. Its translation is CASSALSSYNEQFF. The chain uses TRBV9 and TRBJ2-1; D ambiguous. CDR3 length: 14 residues. From germline, CDR1 is SGDLS and CDR2 YYNGEE. V lost 3 bases and J lost 0, with 7 bases in between.

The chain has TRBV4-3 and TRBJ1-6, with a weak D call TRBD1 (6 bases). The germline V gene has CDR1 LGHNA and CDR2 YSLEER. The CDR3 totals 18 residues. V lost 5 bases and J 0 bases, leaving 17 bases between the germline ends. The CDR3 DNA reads TGCGCCAGCAGCACCCGACAGGCCTCGAGCTCCTATAATTCACCCCTCCACTTT. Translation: CASSTRQASSSYNSPLHF.

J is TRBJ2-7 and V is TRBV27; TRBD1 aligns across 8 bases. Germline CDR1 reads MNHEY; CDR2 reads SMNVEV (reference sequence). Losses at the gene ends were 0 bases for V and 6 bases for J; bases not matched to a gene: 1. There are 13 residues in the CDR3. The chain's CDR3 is CASSLSGQAEQYF. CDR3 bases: TGTGCCAGCAGTTTATCGGGACAGGCCGAGCAGTACTTC.

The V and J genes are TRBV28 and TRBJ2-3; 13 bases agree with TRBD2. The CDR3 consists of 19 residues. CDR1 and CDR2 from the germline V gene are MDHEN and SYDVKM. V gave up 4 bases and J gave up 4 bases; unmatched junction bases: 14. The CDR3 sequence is CASSWDVGTSGIGADTQYF. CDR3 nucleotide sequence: TGTGCCAGCAGTTGGGATGTCGGGACTAGCGGGATAGGGGCAGATACGCAGTATTTT.

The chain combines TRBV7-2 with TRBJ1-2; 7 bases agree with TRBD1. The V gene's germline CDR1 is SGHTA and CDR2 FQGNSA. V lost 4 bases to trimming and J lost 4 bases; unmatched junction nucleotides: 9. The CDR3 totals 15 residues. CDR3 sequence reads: CASSSSRDSFYGYTF. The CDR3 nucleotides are TGTGCCAGCAGCTCTTCTCGGGACAGCTTCTATGGCTACACCTTC.

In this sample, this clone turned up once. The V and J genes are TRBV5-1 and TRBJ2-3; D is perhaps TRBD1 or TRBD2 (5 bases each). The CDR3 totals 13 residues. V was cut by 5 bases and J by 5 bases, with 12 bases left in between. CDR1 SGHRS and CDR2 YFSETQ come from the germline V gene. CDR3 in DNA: TGCGCCAGCAGGCTCGGGGCCCTAGATACGCAGTATTTT. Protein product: CASRLGALDTQYF.

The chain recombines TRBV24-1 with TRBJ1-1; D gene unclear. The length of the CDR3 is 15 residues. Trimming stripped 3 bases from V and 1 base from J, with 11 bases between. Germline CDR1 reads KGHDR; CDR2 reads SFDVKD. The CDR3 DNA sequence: TGTGCCACCAGTGATGGGGTCGCGGGGAACACTGAAGCTTTCTTT. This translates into CATSDGVAGNTEAFF.

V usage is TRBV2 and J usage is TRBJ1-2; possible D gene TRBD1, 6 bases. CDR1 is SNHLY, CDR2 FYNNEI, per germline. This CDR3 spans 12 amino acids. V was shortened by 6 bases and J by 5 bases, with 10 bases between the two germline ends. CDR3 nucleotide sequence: TGTGCCAGCAGGGCAGGGGTATATGGCTACACCTTC. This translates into CASRAGVYGYTF.

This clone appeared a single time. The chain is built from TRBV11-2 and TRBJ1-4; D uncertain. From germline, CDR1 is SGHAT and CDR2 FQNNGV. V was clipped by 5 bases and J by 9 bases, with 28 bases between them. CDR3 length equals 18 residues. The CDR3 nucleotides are TGTGCCAGCAGCCCCAGGCCGGGCCTTACCCTTAGGAGGAAAAAACTGTTTTTT. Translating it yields CASSPRPGLTLRRKKLFF.

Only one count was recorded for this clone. CDR3 sequence: CASSQAGGYTEAFF. CDR3 in DNA: TGTGCCAGCAGCCAAGCAGGGGGCTACACTGAAGCTTTCTTT. The rearrangement joins TRBV3-1 (or the pseudogene TRBV3-2) to TRBJ1-1; TRBD1 matches at 8 bases. The CDR3 runs 14 residues. CDR1 is LGHDT and CDR2 is YNNKEL in the germline V gene (reference sequence). With V trimmed by 1 base and J by 3 bases, 1 base remained unmatched.

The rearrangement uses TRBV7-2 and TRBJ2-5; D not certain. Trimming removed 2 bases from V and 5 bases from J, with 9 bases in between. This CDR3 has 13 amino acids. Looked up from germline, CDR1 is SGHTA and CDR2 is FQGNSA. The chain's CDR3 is CASSLWPTETQYF. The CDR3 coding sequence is TGTGCCAGCAGCTTATGGCCGACGGAGACCCAGTACTTC.

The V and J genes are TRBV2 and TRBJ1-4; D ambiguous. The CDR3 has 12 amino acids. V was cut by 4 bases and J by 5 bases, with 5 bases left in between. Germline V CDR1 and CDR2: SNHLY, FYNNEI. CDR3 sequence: CASSALNEKLFF. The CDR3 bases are TGTGCCAGCAGTGCTCTGAATGAAAAACTGTTTTTT.

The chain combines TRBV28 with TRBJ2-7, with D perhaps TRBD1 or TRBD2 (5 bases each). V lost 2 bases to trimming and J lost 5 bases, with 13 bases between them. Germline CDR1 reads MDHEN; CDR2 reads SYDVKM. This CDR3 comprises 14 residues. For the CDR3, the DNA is TGTGCCAGCAGTTTACCGGGACCCCCGCACGAGCAGTACTTC. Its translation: CASSLPGPPHEQYF.

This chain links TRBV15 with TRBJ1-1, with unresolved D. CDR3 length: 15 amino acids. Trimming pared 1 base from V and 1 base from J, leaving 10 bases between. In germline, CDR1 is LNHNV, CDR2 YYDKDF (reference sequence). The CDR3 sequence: CATSRGEQRNTEAFF. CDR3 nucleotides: TGTGCCACCAGCAGAGGCGAACAGAGGAACACTGAAGCTTTCTTT.

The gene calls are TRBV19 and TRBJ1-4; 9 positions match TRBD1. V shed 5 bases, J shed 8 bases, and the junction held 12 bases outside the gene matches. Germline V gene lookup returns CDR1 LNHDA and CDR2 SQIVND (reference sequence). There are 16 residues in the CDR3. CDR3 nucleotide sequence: TGTGCCAGTAGTGAAACACCGACAGGGGGGGAAGAAAAACTGTTTTTT. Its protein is CASSETPTGGEEKLFF.

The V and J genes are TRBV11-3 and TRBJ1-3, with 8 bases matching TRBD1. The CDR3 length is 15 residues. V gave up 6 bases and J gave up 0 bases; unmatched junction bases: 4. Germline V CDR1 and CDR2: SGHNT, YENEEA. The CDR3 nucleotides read TGTGCCAGCAGATCGACAGGGGACTCTGGAAACACCATATATTTT. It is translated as CASRSTGDSGNTIYF.

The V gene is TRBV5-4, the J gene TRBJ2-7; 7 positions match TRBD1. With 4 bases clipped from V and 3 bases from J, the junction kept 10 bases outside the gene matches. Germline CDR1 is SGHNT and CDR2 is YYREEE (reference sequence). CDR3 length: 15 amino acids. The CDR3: CASSPKKGADYEQYF. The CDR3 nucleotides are TGTGCCAGCAGCCCCAAGAAGGGGGCGGACTACGAGCAGTACTTC.

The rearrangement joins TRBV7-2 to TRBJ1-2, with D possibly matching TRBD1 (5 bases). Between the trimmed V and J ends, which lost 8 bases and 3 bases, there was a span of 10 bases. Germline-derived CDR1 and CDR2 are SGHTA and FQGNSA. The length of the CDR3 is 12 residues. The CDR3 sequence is CASQGDYYGYTF. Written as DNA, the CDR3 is TGTGCCAGCCAGGGAGATTACTATGGCTACACCTTC.

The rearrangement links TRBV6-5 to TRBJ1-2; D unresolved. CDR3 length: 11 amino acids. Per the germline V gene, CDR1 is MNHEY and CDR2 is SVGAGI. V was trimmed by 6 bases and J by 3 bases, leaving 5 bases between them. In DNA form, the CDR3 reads TGTGCCAGCAGGGGAGACTATGGCTACACCTTC. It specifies CASRGDYGYTF.